Listed below are T cell receptor beta chains from one sample, sequenced in a study of blood T cell repertoires in COVID-19. Sequenced by immunoSEQ multiplex PCR; TCRdb stores in-frame clones only, minus some. Found here are about 210,000 clones, around four fifths of them singletons; the top ten hold about 8.1%. Sample: peripheral blood. The receptors were sampled from a woman aged 50 to 60 with acute or convalescent COVID-19. The CDR3 runs from the conserved cysteine through the conserved F or W. The order of the fields is V gene, J gene, clone size, D gene, CDR3 DNA, CDR3 protein. The D gene is left open where the match is weak. Part of the rows lack a size; the others show once, few, many or a class for expanded clones.

TRBV5-4,TRBJ2-5,-,-,TGTGCCAGCAGCTTGTCCGACATCCAAGAGACCCAGTACTTC,CASSLSDIQETQYF
TRBV5-1,TRBJ1-2,-,-,TGCGCCAGCAGCTTGGCGGGTAGCGGTGGCTACACCTTC,CASSLAGSGGYTF
TRBV5-1,TRBJ2-7,-,TRBD2,TGCGCCAGCAGCTTGGGACTAGCGGGACCTAGCTCCTACGAGCAGTACTTC,CASSLGLAGPSSYEQYF
TRBV14,TRBJ2-1,once,-,TGTGCCAGCAGGAGAAGGGAGTCCTACAATGAGCAGTTCTTC,CASRRRESYNEQFF
TRBV3-1/TRBV3-2,TRBJ2-7,-,-,TGTGCCAGCAGCCTATCGGGTGGAGGGTCTTTGGGGCAGTACTTC,CASSLSGGGSLGQYF
TRBV14,TRBJ1-4,few,-,TGTGCCAGCAGCCAGATAAACCGGGACACGGTTATTGAAAAACTGTTTTTT,CASSQINRDTVIEKLFF
TRBV3-1/TRBV3-2,TRBJ1-1,-,-,TGTGCCAGCAGCCAAGAGGGGGGTATCCCTGAAGCTTTCTTT,CASSQEGGIPEAFF
TRBV20-1,TRBJ1-6,-,TRBD1,TGCAGTGCTAGTCCGGACAGGGAGTATAATTCACCCCTCCACTTT,CSASPDREYNSPLHF
TRBV11-2,TRBJ1-4,-,-,TGTGCCAGCAGCTTAAGGGGCAGGGTGGCGGGGAGTAATGAAAAACTGTTTTTT,CASSLRGRVAGSNEKLFF
TRBV5-1,TRBJ2-1,once,TRBD2,TGCGCCAGCAGCTTGGTATCAGCGGGAGCCTCCTACAATGAGCAGTTCTTC,CASSLVSAGASYNEQFF
TRBV6-5,TRBJ2-1,-,TRBD2,TGTGCCAGCAGTTCCCTAGCGGGAGGGCCCGATGAGCAGTTCTTC,CASSSLAGGPDEQFF
TRBV6-5,TRBJ1-2,-,-,TGTGCCAGCAGTTCGGCGGGGGAAGTCTTTAACTATGGCTACACCTTC,CASSSAGEVFNYGYTF
TRBV19,TRBJ1-2,-,TRBD1,TGTGCCAGTAGTAAGGGGACAGCTAACTATGGCTACACCTTC,CASSKGTANYGYTF
TRBV19,TRBJ2-7,-,-,TGTGCCAGTAGTACTATAGGGACTTATGGAAAGTCCTCCTACGAGCAGTACTTC,CASSTIGTYGKSSYEQYF
TRBV3-1/TRBV3-2,TRBJ2-3,-,TRBD2,TGTGCCAGCAGCCAAGAAGGGGCTAGCGGGAGGGCAGATACGCAGTATTTT,CASSQEGASGRADTQYF
TRBV3-1/TRBV3-2,TRBJ1-1,-,TRBD1,TGTGCCAGCAGCCAAGGGGACAGGGGATGGTACACTGAAGCTTTCTTT,CASSQGDRGWYTEAFF
TRBV7-2,TRBJ2-1,-,TRBD2,TGTGCCAGCAGCTCTCCGGGACTAGCGGGAAGTGGGTCCTACAATGAGCAGTTCTTC,CASSSPGLAGSGSYNEQFF